Described below is a single T cell receptor beta chain sequence and its context. Its antigen is as yet unknown. Here immunoSEQ multiplex PCR was the method, and the copy in TCRdb shows in-frame clones only, minus some. Of under 2,500,000 clones listed, almost 96% were seen once; the top ten hold roughly 0.13%. This sample is part of a study of shared clonotypes between healthy human individuals. V was clipped by 0 bases and J by 9 bases, with 6 bases between them. The CDR3 covers 11 residues. Per germline, CDR1 GTSNPN and CDR2 SVGIG (reference sequence). Notes on the study in general: It was expected that sequencing depth would affect clonotype sharing among donors.

Sequencing was performed on naive CD4+ T cells sorted from blood. Subset defined: CD45RA+ positively selected. This sequence joins TRBV30 and TRBJ1-3; D is ambiguous. The sequence was collected from a man between 18 and 35 years old in good health. DNA of the CDR3: TGTGCCTGGAGTGTCGGGTCCACCATATATTTT. Protein sequence: CAWSVGSTIYF.